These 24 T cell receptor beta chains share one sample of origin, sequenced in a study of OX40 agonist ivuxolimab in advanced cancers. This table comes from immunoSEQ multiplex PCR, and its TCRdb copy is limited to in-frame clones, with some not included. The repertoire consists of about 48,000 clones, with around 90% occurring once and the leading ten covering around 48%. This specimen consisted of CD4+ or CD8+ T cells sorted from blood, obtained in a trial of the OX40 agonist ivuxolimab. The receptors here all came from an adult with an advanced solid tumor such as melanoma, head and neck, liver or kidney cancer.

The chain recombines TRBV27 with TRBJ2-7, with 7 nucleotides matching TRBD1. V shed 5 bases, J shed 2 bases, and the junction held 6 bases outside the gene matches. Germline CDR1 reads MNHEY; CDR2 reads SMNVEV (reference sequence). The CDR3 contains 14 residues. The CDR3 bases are TGTGCCAGCAGTCCCGGACAGGCAGCCTACGAGCAGTACTTC. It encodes CASSPGQAAYEQYF.

This CDR3 is CASSATGGPGELFF. CDR3 in DNA: TGTGCCAGCAGCGCGACAGGGGGCCCCGGGGAGCTGTTTTTT. The genes are TRBV7-3 and TRBJ2-2, with 10 bases aligning to TRBD1. This CDR3 is built from 14 residues. The germline gives CDR1 SGHTA, CDR2 FQGTGA. Unmatched junction bases numbered 3, after V lost 5 bases and J lost 6 bases.

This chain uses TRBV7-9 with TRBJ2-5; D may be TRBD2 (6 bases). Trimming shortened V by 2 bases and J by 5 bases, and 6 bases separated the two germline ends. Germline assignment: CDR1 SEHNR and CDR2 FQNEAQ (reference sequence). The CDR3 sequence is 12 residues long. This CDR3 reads CASSLREETQYF. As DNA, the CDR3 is TGTGCCAGCAGCTTACGGGAGGAGACCCAGTACTTC.

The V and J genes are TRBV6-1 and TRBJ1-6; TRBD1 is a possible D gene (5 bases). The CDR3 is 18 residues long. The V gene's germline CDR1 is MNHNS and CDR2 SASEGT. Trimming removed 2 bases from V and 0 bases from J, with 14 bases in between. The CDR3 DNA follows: TGTGCCAGCAGTGAAACGGGGGGATCGACCTCCTATAATTCACCCCTCCACTTT. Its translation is CASSETGGSTSYNSPLHF.

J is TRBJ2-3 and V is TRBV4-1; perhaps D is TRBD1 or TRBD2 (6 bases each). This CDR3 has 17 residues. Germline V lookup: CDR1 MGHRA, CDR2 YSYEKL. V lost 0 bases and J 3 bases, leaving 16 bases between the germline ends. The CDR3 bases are TGCGCCAGCAGCCAAGAGGTATGGGGGGCCTTTACAGATACGCAGTATTTT. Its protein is CASSQEVWGAFTDTQYF.

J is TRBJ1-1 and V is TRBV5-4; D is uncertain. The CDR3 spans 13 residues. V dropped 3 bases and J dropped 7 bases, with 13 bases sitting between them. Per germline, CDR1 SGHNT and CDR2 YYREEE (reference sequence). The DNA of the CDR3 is TGTGCCAGCAGCTCTGAACAAGGAGTTGAAGCTTTCTTT. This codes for CASSSEQGVEAFF.

The CDR3 bases are TGTGCCAGCAGTCCCGATTTCACTGAAGCTTTCTTT. This encodes CASSPDFTEAFF. V and J are TRBV27 and TRBJ1-1; the D is unclear. The CDR3 covers 12 residues. Germline values: CDR1 MNHEY, CDR2 SMNVEV (reference sequence). The germline V and J ends were trimmed by 5 bases and 4 bases, with 8 bases remaining between them.

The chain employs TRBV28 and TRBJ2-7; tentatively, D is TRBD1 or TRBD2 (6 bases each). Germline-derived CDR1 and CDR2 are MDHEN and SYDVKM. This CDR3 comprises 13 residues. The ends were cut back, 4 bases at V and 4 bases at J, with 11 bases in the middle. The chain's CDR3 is CASSWGAAYEQYF. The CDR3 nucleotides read TGTGCCAGCAGTTGGGGGGCGGCTTACGAGCAGTACTTC.

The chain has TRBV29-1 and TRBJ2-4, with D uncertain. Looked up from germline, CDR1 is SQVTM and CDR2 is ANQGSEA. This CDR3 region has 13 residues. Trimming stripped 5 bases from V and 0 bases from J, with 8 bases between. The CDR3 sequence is CSVSGLAKNIQYF. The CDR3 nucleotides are TGCAGCGTTAGTGGCTTAGCCAAAAACATTCAGTACTTC.

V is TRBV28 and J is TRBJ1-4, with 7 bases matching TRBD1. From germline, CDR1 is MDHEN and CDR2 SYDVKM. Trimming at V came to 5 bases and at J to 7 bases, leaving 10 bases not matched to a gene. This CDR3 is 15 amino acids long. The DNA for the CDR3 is TGTGCCAGCAGTACGGCAGGGGGTCAGCTTGAAAAACTGTTTTTT. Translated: CASSTAGGQLEKLFF. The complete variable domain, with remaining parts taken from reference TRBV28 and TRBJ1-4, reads DVKVTQSSRYLVKRTGEKVFLECVQDMDHENMFWYRQDPGLGLRLIYFSYDVKMKEKGDIPEGYSVSREKKERFSLILESASTNQTSMYLCASSTAGGQLEKLFFGSGTQLSVL.

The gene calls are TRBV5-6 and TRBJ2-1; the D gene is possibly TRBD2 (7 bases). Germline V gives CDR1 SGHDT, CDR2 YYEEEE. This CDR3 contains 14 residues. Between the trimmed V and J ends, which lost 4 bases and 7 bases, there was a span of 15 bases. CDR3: CASSLGGPRNEQFF. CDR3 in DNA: TGTGCCAGCAGCCTCGGGGGGCCGAGAAATGAGCAGTTCTTC.

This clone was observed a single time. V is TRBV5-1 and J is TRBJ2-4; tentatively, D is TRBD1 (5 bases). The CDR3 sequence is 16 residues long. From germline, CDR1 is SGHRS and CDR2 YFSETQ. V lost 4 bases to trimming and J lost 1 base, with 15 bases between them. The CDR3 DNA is TGCGCCAGCAGCAGGGGTCTGAATATGGCCAAAAACATTCAGTACTTC. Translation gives CASSRGLNMAKNIQYF.

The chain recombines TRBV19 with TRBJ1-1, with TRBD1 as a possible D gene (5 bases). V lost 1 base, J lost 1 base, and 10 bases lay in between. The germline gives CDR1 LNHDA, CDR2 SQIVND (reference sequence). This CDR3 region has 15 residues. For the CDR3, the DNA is TGTGCCAGTAGTATAGGCCCAGGGCGGAACACTGAAGCTTTCTTT. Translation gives CASSIGPGRNTEAFF.

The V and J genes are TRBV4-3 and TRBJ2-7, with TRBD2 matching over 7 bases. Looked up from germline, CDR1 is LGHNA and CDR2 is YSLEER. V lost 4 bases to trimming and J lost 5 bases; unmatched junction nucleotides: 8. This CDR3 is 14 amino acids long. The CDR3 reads CASSLTSSNDEQYF. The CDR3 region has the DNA TGCGCCAGCAGCCTGACTAGCAGTAACGACGAGCAGTACTTC.

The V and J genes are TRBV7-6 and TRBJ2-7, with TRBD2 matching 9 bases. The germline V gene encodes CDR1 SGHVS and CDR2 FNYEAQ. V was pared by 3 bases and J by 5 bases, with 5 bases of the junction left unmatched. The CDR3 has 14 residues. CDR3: CASSFSGGLDEQYF. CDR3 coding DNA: TGTGCCAGCAGCTTCAGCGGGGGGCTCGACGAGCAGTACTTC.

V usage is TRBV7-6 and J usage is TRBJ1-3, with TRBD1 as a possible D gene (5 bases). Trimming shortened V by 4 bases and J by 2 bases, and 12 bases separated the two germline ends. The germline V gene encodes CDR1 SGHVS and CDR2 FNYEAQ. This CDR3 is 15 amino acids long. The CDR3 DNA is TGTGCCAGCAGCTCCCTCTCAGGGACTGGAAACACCATATATTTT. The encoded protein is CASSSLSGTGNTIYF.

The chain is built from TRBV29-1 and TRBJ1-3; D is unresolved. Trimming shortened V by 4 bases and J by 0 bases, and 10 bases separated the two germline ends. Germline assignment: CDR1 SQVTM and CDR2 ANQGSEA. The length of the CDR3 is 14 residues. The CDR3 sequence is CSVVGSSSGNTIYF. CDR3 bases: TGCAGCGTTGTTGGTAGCAGCTCTGGAAACACCATATATTTT.

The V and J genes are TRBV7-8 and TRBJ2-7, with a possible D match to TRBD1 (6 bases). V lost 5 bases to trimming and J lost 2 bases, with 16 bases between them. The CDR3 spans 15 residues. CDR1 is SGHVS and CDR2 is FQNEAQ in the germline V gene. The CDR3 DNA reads TGTGCCAGCAGCCGCCAGGGGACCGCTGCCTACGAGCAGTACTTC. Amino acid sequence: CASSRQGTAAYEQYF.

The CDR3 sequence is CASSLGASGGFYNEQFF. The CDR3 DNA sequence: TGTGCCAGCAGCTTAGGAGCAAGCGGGGGGTTTTACAATGAGCAGTTCTTC. The chain is built from TRBV11-2 and TRBJ2-1, with TRBD2 matching over 9 bases. The CDR3 totals 17 residues. The junction had 8 bases not matched to a gene; V was cut back by 1 base and J by 4 bases. Per germline, CDR1 SGHAT and CDR2 FQNNGV.

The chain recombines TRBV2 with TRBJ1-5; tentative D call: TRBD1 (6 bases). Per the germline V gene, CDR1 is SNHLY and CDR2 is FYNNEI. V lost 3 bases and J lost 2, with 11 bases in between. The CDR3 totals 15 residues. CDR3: CASSEAGDGNQPQHF. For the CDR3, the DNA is TGTGCCAGCAGTGAGGCAGGGGACGGCAATCAGCCCCAGCATTTT.

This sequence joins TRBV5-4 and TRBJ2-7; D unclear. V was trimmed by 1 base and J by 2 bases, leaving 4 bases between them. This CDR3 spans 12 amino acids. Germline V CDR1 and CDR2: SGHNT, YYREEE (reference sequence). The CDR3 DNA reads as TGTGCCAGCAGCTTGAATACCTACGAGCAGTACTTC. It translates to CASSLNTYEQYF.

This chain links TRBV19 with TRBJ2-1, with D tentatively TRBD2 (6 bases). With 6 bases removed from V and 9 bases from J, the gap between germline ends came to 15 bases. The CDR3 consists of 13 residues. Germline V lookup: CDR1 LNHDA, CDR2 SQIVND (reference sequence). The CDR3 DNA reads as TGTGCCAGTAGACCCGGGCCAGCGGGTGAGCAGTTCTTC. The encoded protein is CASRPGPAGEQFF.

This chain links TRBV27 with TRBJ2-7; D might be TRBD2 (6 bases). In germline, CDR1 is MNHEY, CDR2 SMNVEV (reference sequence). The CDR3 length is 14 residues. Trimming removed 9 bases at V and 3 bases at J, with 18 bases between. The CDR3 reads CARLPRDGDYEQYF. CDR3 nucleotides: TGTGCCAGATTACCGCGGGATGGGGACTACGAGCAGTACTTC.

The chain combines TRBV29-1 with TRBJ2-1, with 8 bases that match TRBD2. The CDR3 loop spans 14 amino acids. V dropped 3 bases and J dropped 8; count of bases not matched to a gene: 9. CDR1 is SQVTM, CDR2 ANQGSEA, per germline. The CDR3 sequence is CSVDPSGGLDEQFF. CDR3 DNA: TGCAGCGTTGACCCCTCGGGGGGGCTCGATGAGCAGTTCTTC.